The 5 T cell receptor beta chains reported below all come from one sample, sequenced in a study of tumor-infiltrating lymphocytes in primary liver carcinoma. Using a constant-region primer together with ProtoScript II reverse transcriptase, TCR beta cDNA was made from 500 to 650 ng of total RNA. Three-round nested multiplex PCR performed with slightly modified ARM-PCR produced the TCR beta libraries. The first two PCR rounds used TRBV1-TRBV30 forward primers with a C-beta reverse primer, about 10 cycles each. TCRdb fed the multiplex PCR reads into MiXCR, producing one record per CDR3 protein. The data show approximately 92,000 distinct CDR3 sequences, with around 70% seen just once and around 27% held by the top ten. It was from about 21-30 mg of unsorted bulk tissue that RNA and DNA were co-extracted. The sample was tumor-adjacent normal liver tissue. These receptors were taken from a man between 40 and 49 years old with primary liver carcinoma and hepatitis B virus infection.

Ten or more counts support this clonotype. The rearrangement uses TRBV29-1 and TRBJ2-1; TRBD2 matches 9 bases. V was clipped by 6 bases and J by 9 bases; unmatched bases: 12. Germline V lookup: CDR1 SQVTM, CDR2 ANQGSEA. This CDR3 has 14 amino acids. The CDR3 sequence: CSVLGLAGFGEQFF. CDR3 coding DNA: TGCAGCGTCCTGGGACTAGCTGGGTTCGGTGAGCAGTTCTTC.

This clonotype was seen a few times. V usage is TRBV5-1 and J usage is TRBJ2-3; D may correspond to TRBD1 or TRBD2 (6 bases each). CDR3 length: 16 amino acids. Germline-derived CDR1 and CDR2 are SGHRS and YFSETQ. Deletions cut 4 bases from V and 0 bases from J, with 15 bases between. CDR3 in DNA: TGCGCCAGCAGCCCAAAAGGGGGGCTCAGCACAGATACGCAGTATTTT. Protein sequence: CASSPKGGLSTDTQYF. The entire variable domain, with the rest obtained from reference TRBV5-1 and TRBJ2-3, is as follows: KAGVTQTPRYLIKTRGQQVTLSCSPISGHRSVSWYQQTPGQGLQFLFEYFSETQRNKGNFPGRFSGRQFSNSRSEMNVSTLELGDSALYLCASSPKGGLSTDTQYFGPGTRLTVL.

This clonotype was recorded once. One end of the junction is discordant with germline, which a read error may explain. The rearrangement links TRBV5-6 to TRBJ2-7; D unclear. The germline V gene has CDR1 SGHDT and CDR2 YYEEEE. The CDR3 runs 16 residues. As DNA, the CDR3 is TGTGCCAGCAGCTTTGGCATAGGCCAGAGCTCCTACGAGAAGTACTTC. It codes for CASSFGIGQSSYEKYF.

V is TRBV11-2 and J is TRBJ2-5; possible D gene TRBD1, 7 bases. With 5 bases removed from V and 3 bases from J, the gap between germline ends came to 16 bases. Looked up from germline, CDR1 is SGHAT and CDR2 is FQNNGV. The CDR3 is made up of 15 amino acids. The CDR3 region is CASSTRGTAKETQYF. For the CDR3, the DNA is TGTGCCAGCAGCACCCGGGGGACAGCGAAAGAGACCCAGTACTTC.

Concerning this clonotype: An end of the junction differs from the germline gene, which may be a read error. The chain links TRBV11-2 to TRBJ2-7; D uncertain. CDR3 length: 11 residues. Germline CDR1 reads SGHAT; CDR2 reads FQNNGV. CDR3 protein: CTSSEDSELYF. The CDR3 DNA reads as TGTACCAGCAGCGAAGACTCTGAGCTGTACTTC.